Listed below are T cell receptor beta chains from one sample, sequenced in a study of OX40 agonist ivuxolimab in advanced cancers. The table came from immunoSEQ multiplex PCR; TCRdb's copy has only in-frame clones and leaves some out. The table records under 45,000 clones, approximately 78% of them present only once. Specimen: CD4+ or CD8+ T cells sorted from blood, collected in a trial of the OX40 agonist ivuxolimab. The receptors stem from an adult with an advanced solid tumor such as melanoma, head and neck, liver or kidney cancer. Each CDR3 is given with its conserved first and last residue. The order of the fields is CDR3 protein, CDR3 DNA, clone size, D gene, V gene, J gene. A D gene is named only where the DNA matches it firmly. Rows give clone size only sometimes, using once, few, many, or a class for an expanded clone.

CASSPARDGYTF	TGTGCCAGCTCACCGGCCCGTGATGGCTACACCTTC	NA	NA	TRBV18	TRBJ1-2
CASSEYNWQRSGNTIYF	TGTGCCAGCAGTGAATATAATTGGCAGCGCTCTGGAAACACCATATATTTT	NA	NA	TRBV25-1	TRBJ1-3
CASSLDTSSYNEQFF	TGTGCCAGCAGCTTGGACACCAGCTCCTACAATGAGCAGTTCTTC	NA	NA	TRBV5-4	TRBJ2-1
CASSQGQPGTNYGYTF	TGTGCCAGCTCACAGGGACAGCCCGGGACTAACTATGGCTACACCTTC	few	TRBD1	TRBV18	TRBJ1-2
CASSYPGTLNTEAFF	TGTGCCAGCAGCTACCCCGGGACTCTGAACACTGAAGCTTTCTTT	NA	NA	TRBV7-2	TRBJ1-1
CASSLAGGTDTQYF	TGTGCCAGCAGCTTAGCAGGGGGCACAGATACGCAGTATTTT	NA	NA	TRBV7-3	TRBJ2-3
CASSVATAAGGYTF	TGTGCCAGCAGCGTAGCGACCGCCGCGGGAGGCTACACCTTC	few	NA	TRBV9	TRBJ1-2
CASSLLTGSQNTEAFF	TGCGCCAGCAGCCTCTTGACAGGGTCTCAAAACACTGAAGCTTTCTTT	NA	TRBD1	TRBV5-1	TRBJ1-1
CASSIWDGQGEKLFF	TGTGCCAGTAGTATATGGGACGGACAGGGCGAAAAACTGTTTTTT	NA	TRBD1	TRBV19	TRBJ1-4
CASSLLGTGNTEAFF	TGTGCCAGCAGCTTACTCGGGACAGGGAACACTGAAGCTTTCTTT	NA	TRBD1	TRBV7-9	TRBJ1-1
CASSIRRHYGYTF	TGTGCCAGTAGTATACGGCGGCACTATGGCTACACCTTC	NA	NA	TRBV19	TRBJ1-2
CASSLVGQGAPDTQYF	TGTGCCAGCAGCTTAGTGGGACAGGGGGCCCCAGATACGCAGTATTTT	NA	TRBD1	TRBV7-9	TRBJ2-3
CASSPNVWTGGRGYTF	TGTGCCAGCAGCCCAAATGTTTGGACAGGGGGCAGGGGCTACACCTTC	once	TRBD1	TRBV5-6	TRBJ1-2
CASSFSGPNYGYTF	TGTGCCAGCAGCTTTTCCGGGCCTAACTATGGCTACACCTTC	NA	NA	TRBV5-4	TRBJ1-2
CASSPRPNPYYGYTF	TGTGCCAGCAGCCCCCGACCGAACCCATACTATGGCTACACCTTC	NA	NA	TRBV7-2	TRBJ1-2
CASSPTLGNTGELFF	TGTGCCAGCAGCCCAACACTAGGGAACACCGGGGAGCTGTTTTTT	NA	NA	TRBV11-2	TRBJ2-2
CASSLGQGKDGYTF	TGTGCCAGCAGCTTAGGACAGGGGAAGGATGGCTACACCTTC	NA	TRBD1	TRBV7-9	TRBJ1-2
CASSPGTDTQYF	TGTGCCAGCAGCCCGGGCACAGATACGCAGTATTTT	NA	NA	TRBV7-3	TRBJ2-3
CASSPTPTPDTQYF	TGTGCCAGTAGTCCCACACCTACGCCCGATACGCAGTATTTT	NA	NA	TRBV19	TRBJ2-3
CASSLSGRTSTDTQYF	TGCGCCAGCAGCTTGTCGGGGCGGACTAGCACAGATACGCAGTATTTT	NA	NA	TRBV5-1	TRBJ2-3
CASSPWEADYSNQPQHF	TGTGCCAGCTCACCGTGGGAGGCAGACTATAGCAATCAGCCCCAGCATTTT	NA	NA	TRBV18	TRBJ1-5
CASSSTTLSSYEQYF	TGTGCCAGCAGCTCGACCACGTTGAGCTCCTACGAGCAGTACTTC	NA	NA	TRBV5-6	TRBJ2-7
CASSIYHAIGGADYEQYF	TGTGCCAGCAGCATATACCACGCCATAGGAGGGGCGGACTACGAGCAGTACTTC	NA	NA	TRBV5-6	TRBJ2-7
CSFETGKGYNEQFF	TGCAGCTTCGAGACAGGGAAGGGTTACAATGAGCAGTTCTTC	once	TRBD1	TRBV29-1	TRBJ2-1
CATRLGRENEQFF	TGTGCCACCCGACTAGGTCGTGAGAATGAGCAGTTCTTC	NA	NA	TRBV10-3	TRBJ2-1
CASRPRGENSPLHF	TGTGCCAGCCGCCCCCGGGGGGAGAATTCACCCCTCCACTTT	few	NA	TRBV7-9	TRBJ1-6
CASSLASGSVDEQFF	TGTGCCAGCAGCTTGGCTAGCGGGAGTGTAGATGAGCAGTTCTTC	NA	TRBD2	TRBV7-9	TRBJ2-1
CASSFLGTQYF	TGTGCCAGCAGCTTTTTGGGCACGCAGTATTTT	NA	NA	TRBV5-4	TRBJ2-3
CASRGPSYEQYF	TGTGCCAGCAGGGGACCCTCCTACGAGCAGTACTTC	few	NA	TRBV27	TRBJ2-7
CSVARLAGGPGEQYF	TGCAGCGTAGCTAGACTAGCGGGAGGACCGGGAGAGCAGTACTTC	few	TRBD2	TRBV29-1	TRBJ2-7
CATSRGPPLAGGALTKNIQYF	TGTGCCACCAGCAGAGGCCCCCCCCTAGCGGGAGGGGCGTTAACCAAAAACATTCAGTACTTC	NA	TRBD2	TRBV15	TRBJ2-4
CASSPPGGGTGAMKAFF	TGTGCCAGCTCACCACCCGGGGGAGGGACAGGGGCCATGAAAGCTTTCTTT	NA	TRBD1	TRBV18	TRBJ1-1
CAGSDRLGADTQYF	TGTGCCGGCAGCGACCGTCTAGGGGCAGATACGCAGTATTTT	NA	NA	TRBV11-2	TRBJ2-3
CASSLEGGGNTEAFF	TGTGCCAGCAGCTTAGAAGGAGGGGGCAATACTGAAGCTTTCTTT	NA	TRBD1	TRBV11-3	TRBJ1-1
CASSQARDRGRGGYTF	TGCGCCAGCAGCCAAGCCAGGGACAGGGGGCGAGGAGGCTACACCTTC	NA	TRBD1	TRBV4-1	TRBJ1-2
CASSQAQTYEQYF	TGTGCCAGCAGCCAAGCTCAAACGTACGAGCAGTACTTC	once	NA	TRBV4-2	TRBJ2-7
CASSPGDRGEETQYF	TGTGCCAGCTCACCAGGGGACAGGGGAGAGGAGACCCAGTACTTC	NA	TRBD1	TRBV18	TRBJ2-5
CASSIGQGLEEKLFF	TGCGCCAGCAGCATAGGACAGGGGTTAGAAGAAAAACTGTTTTTT	NA	TRBD1	TRBV5-1	TRBJ1-4
CASSLGGTSGKQFF	TGTGCCAGCAGCCTGGGGGGGACTAGCGGGAAGCAGTTCTTC	NA	TRBD2	TRBV5-4	TRBJ2-1
CASSLAPSGSWAQYF	TGTGCCAGCAGCTTAGCCCCTAGCGGGAGCTGGGCGCAGTATTTT	NA	TRBD2	TRBV11-2	TRBJ2-3
CASSPAGVRDTQYF	TGTGCCAGCAGCCCCGCAGGGGTGAGAGATACGCAGTATTTT	NA	NA	TRBV5-8	TRBJ2-3
CATSTDREVGQPQHF	TGTGCCACCAGCACAGACAGGGAGGTCGGTCAGCCCCAGCATTTT	NA	TRBD1	TRBV15	TRBJ1-5
CASRAGTSGRLYNEQFF	TGTGCCAGCAGAGCCGGGACTAGCGGACGACTGTACAATGAGCAGTTCTTC	NA	TRBD2	TRBV2	TRBJ2-1
CASSLGPTAVYANEQFF	TGTGCCAGCAGCTTAGGTCCCACAGCTGTCTACGCCAATGAGCAGTTCTTC	once	NA	TRBV11-2	TRBJ2-1
CASIRQGIEGAFF	TGTGCCAGTATCCGACAGGGAATCGAGGGAGCTTTCTTT	NA	TRBD1	TRBV19	TRBJ1-1
CASSPQGNTIYF	TGTGCCAGCAGCCCTCAGGGCAACACCATATATTTT	NA	NA	TRBV7-9	TRBJ1-3
CASSLNTEAFF	TGTGCCAGCAGCCTCAACACTGAAGCTTTCTTT	NA	NA	TRBV7-9	TRBJ1-1
CASSVQDKTEAFF	TGTGCCAGCAGCGTCCAGGACAAGACTGAAGCTTTCTTT	NA	NA	TRBV11-3	TRBJ1-1
CASSFTGTGGYTF	TGTGCCAGCAGCTTTACGGGGACCGGCGGCTACACCTTC	NA	NA	TRBV11-2	TRBJ1-2
CASTYTSTGRSTDTQYF	TGTGCCAGCACCTACACTTCGACAGGGAGAAGCACAGATACGCAGTATTTT	NA	TRBD1	TRBV5-4	TRBJ2-3
CASSRRADGELFF	TGTGCCAGCAGTAGGAGGGCCGACGGGGAGCTGTTTTTT	NA	NA	TRBV6-1	TRBJ2-2
CASSLAGKVAEAFF	TGTGCCAGCAGTTTAGCAGGGAAGGTCGCTGAAGCTTTCTTT	few	NA	TRBV27	TRBJ1-1